What follows are 2 T cell receptor beta chains derived from one specimen sequenced in a study of blood T cell repertoires in COVID-19. Generated by immunoSEQ multiplex PCR, the TCRdb table keeps only in-frame clones and is missing some. This sample has 200,000 to 250,000 clones, with roughly 89% found just once. Sequenced: PBMCs or T cells enriched from blood (not recorded which). These receptors were taken from a man aged 30 to 45 who had been exposed to COVID-19.

The chain recombines TRBV28 with TRBJ1-6; 10 bases line up with TRBD1. Trimming at V came to 4 bases and at J to 9 bases, leaving 6 bases not matched to a gene. CDR1 is MDHEN, CDR2 SYDVKM, per germline. The CDR3 runs to 15 residues. In nucleotides, the CDR3 is TGTGCCAGCAGTTCGGACAGGGGGTTGTTTTCACCCCTCCACTTT. Protein sequence: CASSSDRGLFSPLHF.

V usage is TRBV6-6 and J usage is TRBJ2-7, with D possibly TRBD1 on 6 matching bases. Looked up from germline, CDR1 is MNHNY and CDR2 is SVGAGI (reference sequence). V was pared by 2 bases and J by 0 bases, with 11 bases between. The CDR3 has 15 amino acids. CDR3 residues: CASSYPGASSYEQYF. CDR3 sequence (DNA): TGTGCCAGCAGTTACCCAGGGGCCAGCTCCTACGAGCAGTACTTC.